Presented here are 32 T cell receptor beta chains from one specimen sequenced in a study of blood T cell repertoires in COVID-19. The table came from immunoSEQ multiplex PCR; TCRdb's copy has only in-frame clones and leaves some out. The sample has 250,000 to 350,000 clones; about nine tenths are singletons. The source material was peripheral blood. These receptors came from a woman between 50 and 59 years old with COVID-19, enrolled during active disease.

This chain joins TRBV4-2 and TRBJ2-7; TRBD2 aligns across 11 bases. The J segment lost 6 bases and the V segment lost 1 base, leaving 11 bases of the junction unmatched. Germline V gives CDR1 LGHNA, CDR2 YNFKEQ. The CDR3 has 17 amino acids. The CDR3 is CASSQASSGGVPGEQYF. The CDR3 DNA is TGTGCCAGCAGCCAAGCAAGTAGCGGGGGGGTCCCGGGCGAGCAGTACTTC.

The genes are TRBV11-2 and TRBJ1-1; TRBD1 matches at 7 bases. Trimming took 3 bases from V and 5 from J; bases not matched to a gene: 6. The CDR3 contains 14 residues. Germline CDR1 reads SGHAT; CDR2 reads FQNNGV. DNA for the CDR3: TGTGCCAGCAGCTTTGTAACAGGGGTAACTGAAGCTTTCTTT. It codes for CASSFVTGVTEAFF.

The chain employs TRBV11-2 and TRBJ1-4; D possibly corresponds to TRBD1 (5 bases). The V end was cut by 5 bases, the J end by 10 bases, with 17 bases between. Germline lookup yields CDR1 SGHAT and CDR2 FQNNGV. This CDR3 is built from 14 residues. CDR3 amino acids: CASSESSGRGKLFF. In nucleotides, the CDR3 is TGTGCCAGCAGCGAGAGCTCAGGGAGGGGAAAACTGTTTTTT. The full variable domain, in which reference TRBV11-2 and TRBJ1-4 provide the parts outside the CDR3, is EAGVAQSPRYKIIEKRQSVAFWCNPISGHATLYWYQQILGQGPKLLIQFQNNGVVDDSQLPKDRFSAERLKGVDSTLKIQPAKLEDSAVYLCASSESSGRGKLFFGSGTQLSVL.

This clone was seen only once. CDR3 residues: CASSYGQGNTEAFF. DNA for the CDR3: TGTGCCAGCAGTTACGGACAGGGTAACACTGAAGCTTTCTTT. The V call is TRBV6-5, the J call TRBJ1-1; 8 nucleotides agree with TRBD1. Germline trimming cut 2 bases from V and 2 bases from J; bases unmatched to any gene: 1. CDR1 is MNHEY, CDR2 SVGAGI, per germline. There are 14 residues in the CDR3.

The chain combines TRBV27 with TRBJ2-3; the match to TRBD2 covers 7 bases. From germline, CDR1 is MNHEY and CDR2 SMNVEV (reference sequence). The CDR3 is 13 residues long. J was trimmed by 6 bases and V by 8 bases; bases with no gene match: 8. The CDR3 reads CASRRLAQDTQYF. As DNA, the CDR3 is TGTGCCAGCCGCCGACTAGCACAGGATACGCAGTATTTT.

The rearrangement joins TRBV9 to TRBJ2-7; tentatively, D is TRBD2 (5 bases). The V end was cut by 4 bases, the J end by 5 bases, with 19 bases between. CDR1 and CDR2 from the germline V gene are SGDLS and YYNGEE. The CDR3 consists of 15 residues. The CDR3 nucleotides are TGTGCCAGCAGCAGAGGACTTACTCTGAGGGACGAGCAGTACTTC. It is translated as CASSRGLTLRDEQYF.

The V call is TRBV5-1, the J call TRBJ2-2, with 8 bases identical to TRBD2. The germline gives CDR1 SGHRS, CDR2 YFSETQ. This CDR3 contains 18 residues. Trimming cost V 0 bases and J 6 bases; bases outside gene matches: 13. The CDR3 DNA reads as TGCGCCAGCAGCTTGGTATTCGTTCAGCCGGGAGGGGCCGGGGAGCTGTTTTTT. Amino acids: CASSLVFVQPGGAGELFF.

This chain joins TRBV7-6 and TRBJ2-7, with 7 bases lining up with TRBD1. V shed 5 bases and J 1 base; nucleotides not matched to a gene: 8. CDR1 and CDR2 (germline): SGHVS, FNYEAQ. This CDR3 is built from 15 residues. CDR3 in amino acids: CASSPDRLTSYEQYF. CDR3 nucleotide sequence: TGTGCCAGCAGCCCGGACAGGTTAACTTCCTACGAGCAGTACTTC.

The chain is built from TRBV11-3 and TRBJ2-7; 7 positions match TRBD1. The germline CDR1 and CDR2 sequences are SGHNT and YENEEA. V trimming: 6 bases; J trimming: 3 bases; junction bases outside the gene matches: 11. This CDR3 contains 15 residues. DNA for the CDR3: TGTGCCAGCAGTTACGGGGCAGGGGGATTCTACGAGCAGTACTTC. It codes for CASSYGAGGFYEQYF.

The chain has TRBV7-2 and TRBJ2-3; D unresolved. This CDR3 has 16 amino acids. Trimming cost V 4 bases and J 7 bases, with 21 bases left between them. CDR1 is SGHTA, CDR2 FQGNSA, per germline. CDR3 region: CASSSLVTKFTHTQYF. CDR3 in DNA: TGTGCCAGCAGCTCCTTGGTTACCAAATTCACTCATACGCAGTATTTT.

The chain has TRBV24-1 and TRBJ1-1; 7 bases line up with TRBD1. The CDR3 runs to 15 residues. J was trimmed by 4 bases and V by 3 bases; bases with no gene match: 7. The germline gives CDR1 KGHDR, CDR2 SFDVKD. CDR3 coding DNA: TGTGCCACCAGTGATCCTAGACAGGGCGGCACTGAAGCTTTCTTT. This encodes CATSDPRQGGTEAFF.

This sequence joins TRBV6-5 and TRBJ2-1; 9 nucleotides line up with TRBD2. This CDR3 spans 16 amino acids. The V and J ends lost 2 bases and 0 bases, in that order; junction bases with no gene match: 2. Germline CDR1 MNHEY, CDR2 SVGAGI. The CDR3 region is CASSYVSGSSYNEQFF. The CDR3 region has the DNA TGTGCCAGCAGTTACGTTAGCGGGAGCTCCTACAATGAGCAGTTCTTC.

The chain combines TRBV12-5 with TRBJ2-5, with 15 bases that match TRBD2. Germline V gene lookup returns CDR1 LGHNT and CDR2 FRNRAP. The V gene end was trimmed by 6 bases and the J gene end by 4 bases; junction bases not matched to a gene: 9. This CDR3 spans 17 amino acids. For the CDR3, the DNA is TGTGCTAGTGGGAGCGCCGGGACTAGCGGGAGGCGAGAGACCCAGTACTTC. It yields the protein CASGSAGTSGRRETQYF.

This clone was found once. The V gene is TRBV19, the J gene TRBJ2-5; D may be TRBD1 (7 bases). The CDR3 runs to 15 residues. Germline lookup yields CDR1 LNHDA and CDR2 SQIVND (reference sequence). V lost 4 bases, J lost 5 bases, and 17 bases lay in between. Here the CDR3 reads CASSTQTGRHETQYF. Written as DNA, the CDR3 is TGTGCCAGTAGTACCCAGACAGGGAGGCATGAGACCCAGTACTTC.

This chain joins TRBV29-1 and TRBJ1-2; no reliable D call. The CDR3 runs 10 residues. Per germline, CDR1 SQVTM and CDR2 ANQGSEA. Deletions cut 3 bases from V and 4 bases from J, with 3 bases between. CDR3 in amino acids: CSVDSYGYTF. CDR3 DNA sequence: TGCAGCGTTGACTCCTATGGCTACACCTTC.

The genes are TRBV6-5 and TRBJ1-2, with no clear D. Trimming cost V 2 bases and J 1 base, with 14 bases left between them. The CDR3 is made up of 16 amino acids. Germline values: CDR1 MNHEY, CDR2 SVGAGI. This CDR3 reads CASSYAPNVFNYGYTF. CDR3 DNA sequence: TGTGCCAGCAGTTACGCGCCCAACGTCTTTAACTATGGCTACACCTTC.

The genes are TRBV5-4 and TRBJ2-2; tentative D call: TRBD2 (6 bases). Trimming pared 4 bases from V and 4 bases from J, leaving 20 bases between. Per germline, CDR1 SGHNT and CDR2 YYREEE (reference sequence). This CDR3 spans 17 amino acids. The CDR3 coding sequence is TGTGCCAGCAGCCTCAACCACCGTAGCGGAATCACCGGGGAGCTGTTTTTT. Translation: CASSLNHRSGITGELFF.

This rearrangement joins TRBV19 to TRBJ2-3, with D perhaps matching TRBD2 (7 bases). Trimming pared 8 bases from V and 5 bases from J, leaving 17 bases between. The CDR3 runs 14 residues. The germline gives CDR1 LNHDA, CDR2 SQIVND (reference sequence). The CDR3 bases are TGTGCCAGTCGCATCGGGGGGCAGGGAGATACGCAGTATTTT. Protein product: CASRIGGQGDTQYF.

The CDR3 bases are TGCGCCAGCAGCTTCGGTTCCTCTGGAAACACCATATATTTT. Protein: CASSFGSSGNTIYF. The V and J genes are TRBV5-1 and TRBJ1-3; D gene unclear. CDR1 is SGHRS and CDR2 is YFSETQ in the germline V gene. Trimming shortened V by 2 bases and J by 0 bases, and 6 bases separated the two germline ends. The CDR3 totals 14 residues.

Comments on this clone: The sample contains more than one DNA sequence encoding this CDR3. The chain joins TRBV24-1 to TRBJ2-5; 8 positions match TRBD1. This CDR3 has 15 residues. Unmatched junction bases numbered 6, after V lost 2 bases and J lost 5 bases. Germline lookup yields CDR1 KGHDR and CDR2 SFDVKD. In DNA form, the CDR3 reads TGTGCCACCAGTGATTCAGGGGGCGCGGGGGAGACCCAGTACTTC. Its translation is CATSDSGGAGETQYF.

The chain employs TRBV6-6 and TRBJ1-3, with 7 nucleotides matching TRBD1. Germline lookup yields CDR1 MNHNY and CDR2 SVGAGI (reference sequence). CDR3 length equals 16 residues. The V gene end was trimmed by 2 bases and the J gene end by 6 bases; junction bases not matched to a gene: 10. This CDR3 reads CASSYGLGGAENTIYF. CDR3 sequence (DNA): TGTGCCAGCAGTTACGGGTTAGGGGGCGCCGAAAACACCATATATTTT.

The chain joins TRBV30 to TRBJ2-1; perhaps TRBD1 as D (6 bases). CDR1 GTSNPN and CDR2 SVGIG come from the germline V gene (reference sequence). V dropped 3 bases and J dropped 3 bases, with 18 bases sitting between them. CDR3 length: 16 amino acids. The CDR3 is CAWRGMDSKVYNEQFF. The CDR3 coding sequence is TGTGCCTGGAGGGGAATGGACAGCAAAGTCTACAATGAGCAGTTCTTC.

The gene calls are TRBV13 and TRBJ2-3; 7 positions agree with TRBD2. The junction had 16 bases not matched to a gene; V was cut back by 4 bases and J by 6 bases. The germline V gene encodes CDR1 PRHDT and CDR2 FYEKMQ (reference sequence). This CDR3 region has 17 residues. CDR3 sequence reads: CASSSPGRGGSEDTQYF. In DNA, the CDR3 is TGTGCCAGCAGCTCCCCTGGGAGGGGAGGTTCAGAGGATACGCAGTATTTT.

The CDR3 DNA is TGTGCCATCAAGGGAGGGAACGGCTACAATGAGCAGTTCTTC. Translation: CAIKGGNGYNEQFF. The gene calls are TRBV19 and TRBJ2-1, with 7 positions matching TRBD2. The CDR3 covers 14 residues. Germline V gene lookup returns CDR1 LNHDA and CDR2 SQIVND (reference sequence). V was clipped by 10 bases and J by 3 bases; unmatched bases: 9.

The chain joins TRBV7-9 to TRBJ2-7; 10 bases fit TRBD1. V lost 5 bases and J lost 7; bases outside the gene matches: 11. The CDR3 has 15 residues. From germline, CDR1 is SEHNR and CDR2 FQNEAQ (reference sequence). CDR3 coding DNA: TGTGCCAGCAGCCCTCCCGGGACAGGGGTTTGGGAGCAGTACTTC. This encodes CASSPPGTGVWEQYF. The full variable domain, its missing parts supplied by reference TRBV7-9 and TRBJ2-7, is DTGVSQNPRHKITKRGQNVTFRCDPISEHNRLYWYRQTLGQGPEFLTYFQNEAQLEKSRLLSDRFSAERPKGSFSTLEIQRTEQGDSAMYLCASSPPGTGVWEQYFGPGTRLTVT.

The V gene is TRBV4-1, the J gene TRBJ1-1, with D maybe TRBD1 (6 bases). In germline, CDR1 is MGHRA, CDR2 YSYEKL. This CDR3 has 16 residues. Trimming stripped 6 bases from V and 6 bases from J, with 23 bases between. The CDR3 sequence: CASRHNPGDRVAEAFF. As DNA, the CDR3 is TGCGCCAGCAGACATAACCCAGGGGATCGGGTCGCTGAAGCTTTCTTT.

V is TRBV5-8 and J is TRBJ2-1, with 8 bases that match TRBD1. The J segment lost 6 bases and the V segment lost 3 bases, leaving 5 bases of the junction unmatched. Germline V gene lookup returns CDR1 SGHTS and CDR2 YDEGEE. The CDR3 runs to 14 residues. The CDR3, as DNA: TGTGCCAGCAGCTCTCGACAGGGGAGCAATGAGCAGTTCTTC. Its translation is CASSSRQGSNEQFF.

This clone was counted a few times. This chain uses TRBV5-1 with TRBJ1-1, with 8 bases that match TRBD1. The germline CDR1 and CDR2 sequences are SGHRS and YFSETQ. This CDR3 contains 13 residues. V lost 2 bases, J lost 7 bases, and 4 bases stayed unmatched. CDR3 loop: CASSFSGGFEAFF. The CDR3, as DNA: TGCGCCAGCAGCTTTTCAGGGGGCTTTGAAGCTTTCTTT.

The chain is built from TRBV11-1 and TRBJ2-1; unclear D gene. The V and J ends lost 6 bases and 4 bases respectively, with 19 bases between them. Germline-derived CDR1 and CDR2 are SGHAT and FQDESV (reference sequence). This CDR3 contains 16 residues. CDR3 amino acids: CASRLRPPDTYNEQFF. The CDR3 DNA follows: TGTGCCAGCAGACTAAGACCCCCCGATACTTACAATGAGCAGTTCTTC.

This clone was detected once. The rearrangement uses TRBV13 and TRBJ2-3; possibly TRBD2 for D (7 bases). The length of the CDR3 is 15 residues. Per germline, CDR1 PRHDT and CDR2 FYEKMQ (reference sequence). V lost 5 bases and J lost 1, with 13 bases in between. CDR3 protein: CASSLQGGGTDTQYF. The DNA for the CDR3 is TGTGCCAGCAGCCTACAGGGAGGGGGCACAGATACGCAGTATTTT.

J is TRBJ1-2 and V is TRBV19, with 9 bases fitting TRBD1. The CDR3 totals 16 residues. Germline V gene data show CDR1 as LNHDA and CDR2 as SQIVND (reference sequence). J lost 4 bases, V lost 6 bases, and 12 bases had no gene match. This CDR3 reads CASSLKPGQGTYGYTF. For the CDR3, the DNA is TGTGCCAGTAGCCTTAAACCGGGACAGGGAACCTATGGCTACACCTTC.

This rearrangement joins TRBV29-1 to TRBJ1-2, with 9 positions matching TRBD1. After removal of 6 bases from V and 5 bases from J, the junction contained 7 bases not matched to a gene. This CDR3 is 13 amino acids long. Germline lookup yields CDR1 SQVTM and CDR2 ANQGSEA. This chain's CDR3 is CSVLTGGAYGYTF. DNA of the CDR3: TGCAGCGTACTCACAGGGGGCGCTTATGGCTACACCTTC.